These 16 T cell receptor beta chains were sequenced from one sample in a study of T cells in Graves' hyperthyroidism and ophthalmopathy. TCR beta CDR3 regions were amplified from RNA transcripts. The HTBI primer set drove a first-round RT-PCR of the TCR CDR3. MiXCR was run by TCRdb on the multiplex PCR reads, yielding one entry per CDR3 protein. Of 250,000 to 300,000 distinct CDR3 sequences detected, about 13% appear once; the ten largest clones hold around 8%. What was sequenced was blood. The receptor source for this set is a woman in her thirties or forties with Graves' hyperthyroidism.

This clonotype was counted between two and nine times. The rearrangement links TRBV7-9 to TRBJ2-7; tentatively, D is TRBD1 or TRBD2 (5 bases each). Germline V gene data show CDR1 as SEHNR and CDR2 as FQNEAQ (reference sequence). V was cut by 5 bases and J by 3 bases, with 14 bases left in between. CDR3 length equals 14 residues. CDR3 residues: CASSPPAGSYEQYF. CDR3 coding DNA: TGTGCCAGCAGCCCCCCGGCAGGGAGCTACGAGCAGTACTTC.

This clonotype has more than one count but fewer than ten. The V and J genes are TRBV7-9 and TRBJ2-6; D is unresolved. V lost 1 base and J lost 4, with 5 bases in between. Germline values: CDR1 SEHNR, CDR2 FQNEAQ (reference sequence). The length of the CDR3 is 14 residues. This CDR3 reads CASSLVRGANVLTF. The CDR3 region has the DNA TGTGCCAGCAGCTTAGTACGGGGGGCCAACGTCCTGACTTTC. Variable domain in full (rest from reference TRBV7-9 and TRBJ2-6): DTGVSQNPRHKITKRGQNVTFRCDPISEHNRLYWYRQTLGQGPEFLTYFQNEAQLEKSRLLSDRFSAERPKGSFSTLEIQRTEQGDSAMYLCASSLVRGANVLTFGAGSRLTVL.

There are many counts of this clonotype. CDR3 sequence (DNA): TGTGCCAGCAGTTACTCGGGACAGTTAACTAACTATGGCTACACCTTC. Translation gives CASSYSGQLTNYGYTF. The chain is built from TRBV6-5 and TRBJ1-2; TRBD1 agrees at 7 bases. CDR3 size: 16 residues. Losses at the gene ends were 0 bases for V and 0 bases for J; bases not matched to a gene: 4. Germline V gene lookup returns CDR1 MNHEY and CDR2 SVGAGI.

This clonotype was counted at least ten times. In DNA form, the CDR3 reads TGTGCCAGCAGGGCGGGAGGAGGAGATACGCAGTATTTT. This sequence encodes CASRAGGGDTQYF. The chain joins TRBV2 to TRBJ2-3; TRBD2 agrees at 8 bases. The CDR3 loop spans 13 amino acids. CDR1 is SNHLY and CDR2 is FYNNEI in the germline V gene. V trimming: 6 bases; J trimming: 5 bases; junction bases outside the gene matches: 4.

Ten or more counts support this clonotype. The V gene is TRBV6-1, the J gene TRBJ1-6; TRBD1 might be the D (6 bases). Germline V gene sequence: CDR1 MNHNS, CDR2 SASEGT. The ends were cut back, 0 bases at V and 3 bases at J, with 9 bases in the middle. CDR3 length: 16 residues. The DNA for the CDR3 is TGTGCCAGCAGTGAAGCGGGCAGGGGCTATAATTCACCCCTCCACTTT. It encodes CASSEAGRGYNSPLHF.

This clonotype was counted ten times or more. One end of the junction varies from germline; a read error may be responsible. CDR3 in DNA: TGTGCCACCAGCAACTTCGCCCGGGCCTCCGACGAGCAGTACTTC. Translated: CATSNFARASDEQYF. The V call is TRBV15, the J call TRBJ2-7; no firm D call. The CDR3 is 15 residues long. The V gene's germline CDR1 is LNHNV and CDR2 YYDKDF (reference sequence).

The chain has TRBV11-2 and TRBJ2-3, with TRBD2 matching over 10 bases. V lost 7 bases, J lost 4 bases, and 17 bases stayed unmatched. This CDR3 has 18 amino acids. CDR1 SGHAT and CDR2 FQNNGV come from the germline V gene. In DNA, the CDR3 is TGTGCCAGCACCCATGCAACTCAGATAGCGGGAGGTCCAGATACGCAGTATTTT. Protein product: CASTHATQIAGGPDTQYF.

This clonotype was seen more than once but under ten times. The chain uses TRBV7-9 and TRBJ1-2; D is unclear. The germline gives CDR1 SEHNR, CDR2 FQNEAQ (reference sequence). Trimming took 1 base from V and 6 from J, leaving 9 bases between them. This CDR3 has 13 amino acids. The CDR3 sequence: CASSLGALDGYTF. For the CDR3, the DNA is TGTGCCAGCAGCTTAGGGGCCCTAGATGGCTACACCTTC.

This clonotype occurred many times. The chain combines TRBV12-3 or TRBV12-4 with TRBJ1-1, with a tentative D call TRBD1 (5 bases). The CDR3 is 15 amino acids. Between the trimmed V and J ends, which lost 5 bases and 0 bases, there was a span of 13 bases. Here the CDR3 DNA reads TGTGCCAGCAGTATCCGGAGAGGGGTGAACACTGAAGCTTTCTTT. Residues: CASSIRRGVNTEAFF.

This clonotype has at least ten counts. The J gene is TRBJ2-1, the V gene TRBV27, with TRBD2 matching 11 bases. The CDR3 has 16 residues. V gave up 4 bases and J gave up 9 bases; unmatched junction bases: 11. CDR1 MNHEY and CDR2 SMNVEV come from the germline V gene (reference sequence). The CDR3 DNA reads as TGTGCCAGCAGTTCCCACTTTGTAGCGGGAGGGGGTGAGCAGTTCTTC. Its protein product is CASSSHFVAGGGEQFF.

This clonotype has a count of ten or more. V usage is TRBV7-9 and J usage is TRBJ2-1; 8 bases fit TRBD1. The CDR3 has 14 residues. The trim removed 4 bases at V and 8 bases at J, leaving 7 bases unmatched. From germline, CDR1 is SEHNR and CDR2 FQNEAQ (reference sequence). CDR3 sequence (DNA): TGTGCCAGCAGCTCGGACAGGGCTGGCGATGAGCAGTTCTTC. It codes for CASSSDRAGDEQFF.

This clonotype was detected a few times. The genes are TRBV27 and TRBJ2-5, with 9 nucleotides matching TRBD2. Germline V lookup: CDR1 MNHEY, CDR2 SMNVEV (reference sequence). The V segment lost 6 bases and the J segment 5 bases; nucleotides outside the gene matches: 19. This CDR3 has 18 residues. Here the CDR3 reads CASRAHQPISGSSETQYF. CDR3 in DNA: TGTGCCAGCAGGGCGCACCAACCCATTAGCGGGAGTTCTGAGACCCAGTACTTC.

This clonotype was seen repeatedly, ten times or more. One end of the junction fails to match germline, which may point to a read error. The gene calls are TRBV27 and TRBJ2-7; no clear D. Germline values: CDR1 MNHEY, CDR2 SMNVEV (reference sequence). The CDR3 loop spans 13 amino acids. CDR3: CASSFATSYDRVF. The CDR3 bases are TGTGCCAGCAGTTTTGCGACCTCCTACGATCGTGTCTTC.

This clonotype was counted many times. This chain links TRBV10-3 with TRBJ2-7, with 9 nucleotides matching TRBD2. The CDR3 totals 13 residues. Germline V gene sequence: CDR1 ENHRY, CDR2 SYGVKD. V lost 7 bases, J lost 6 bases, and 7 bases stayed unmatched. The CDR3 coding sequence is TGTGCCATCAAAGCTAGCGGGAATCGCGAGCAGTACTTC. It yields the protein CAIKASGNREQYF.

There are many counts of this clonotype. The chain links TRBV5-1 to TRBJ1-2, with D unclear. Between the trimmed V and J ends, which lost 3 bases and 0 bases, there was a span of 9 bases. The CDR3 runs 14 residues. Germline CDR1 reads SGHRS; CDR2 reads YFSETQ. The CDR3 bases are TGCGCCAGCAGCTCAAAAACCGCTAACTATGGCTACACCTTC. Its protein product is CASSSKTANYGYTF.

The chain recombines TRBV28 with TRBJ1-2; 9 nucleotides match TRBD1. The V segment lost 2 bases and the J segment 8 bases; nucleotides outside the gene matches: 9. CDR3 size: 15 residues. Germline-derived CDR1 and CDR2 are MDHEN and SYDVKM. The CDR3 nucleotides are TGTGCCAGCAGTTTACAGGACAGGGGCCGCAAGGGCTACACCTTC. As protein: CASSLQDRGRKGYTF.